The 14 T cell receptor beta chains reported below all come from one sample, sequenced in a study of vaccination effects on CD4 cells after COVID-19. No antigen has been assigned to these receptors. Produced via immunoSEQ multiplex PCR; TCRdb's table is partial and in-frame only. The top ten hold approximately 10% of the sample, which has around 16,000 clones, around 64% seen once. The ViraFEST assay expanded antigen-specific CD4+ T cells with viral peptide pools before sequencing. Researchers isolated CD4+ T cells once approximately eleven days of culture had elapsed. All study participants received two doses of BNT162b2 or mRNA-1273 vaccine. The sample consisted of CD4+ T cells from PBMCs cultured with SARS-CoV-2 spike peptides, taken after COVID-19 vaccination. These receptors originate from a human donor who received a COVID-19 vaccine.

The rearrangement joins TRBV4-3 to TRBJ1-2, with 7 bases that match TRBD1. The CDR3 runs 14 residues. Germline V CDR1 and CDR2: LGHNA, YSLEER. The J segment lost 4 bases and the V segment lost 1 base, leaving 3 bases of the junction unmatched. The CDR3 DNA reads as TGCGCCAGCAGCCAAGGGGCAGGGGGCTATGGCTACACCTTC. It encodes CASSQGAGGYGYTF.

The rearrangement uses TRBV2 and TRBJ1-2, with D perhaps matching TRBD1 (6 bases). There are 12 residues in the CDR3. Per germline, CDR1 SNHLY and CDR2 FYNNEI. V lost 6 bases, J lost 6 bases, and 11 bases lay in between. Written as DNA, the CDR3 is TGTGCCAGCAGCTGGACAGAGAATGGCTACACCTTC. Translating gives CASSWTENGYTF.

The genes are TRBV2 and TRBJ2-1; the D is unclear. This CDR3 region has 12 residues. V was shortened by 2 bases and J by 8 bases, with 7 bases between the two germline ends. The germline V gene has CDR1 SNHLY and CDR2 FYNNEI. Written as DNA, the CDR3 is TGTGCCAGCAGTGAAAATAGGGATGAGCAGTTCTTC. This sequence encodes CASSENRDEQFF.

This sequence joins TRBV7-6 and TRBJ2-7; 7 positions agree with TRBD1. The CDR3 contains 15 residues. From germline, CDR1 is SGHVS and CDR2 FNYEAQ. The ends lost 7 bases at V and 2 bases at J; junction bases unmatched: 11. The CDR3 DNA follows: TGTGCCAGCAACTTCCTCGACAGGGCCGCCTACGAGCAGTACTTC. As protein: CASNFLDRAAYEQYF.

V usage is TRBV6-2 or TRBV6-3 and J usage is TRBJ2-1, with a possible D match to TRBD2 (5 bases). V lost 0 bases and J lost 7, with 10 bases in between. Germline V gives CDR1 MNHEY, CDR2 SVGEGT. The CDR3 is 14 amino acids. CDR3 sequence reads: CASSYSKGGNEQFF. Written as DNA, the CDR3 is TGTGCCAGCAGTTACTCGAAGGGCGGGAATGAGCAGTTCTTC.

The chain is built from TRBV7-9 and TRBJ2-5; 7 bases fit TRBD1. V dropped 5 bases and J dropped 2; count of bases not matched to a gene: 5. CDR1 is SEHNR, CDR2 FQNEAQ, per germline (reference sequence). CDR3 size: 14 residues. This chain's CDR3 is CASSRSGQQETQYF. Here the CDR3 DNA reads TGTGCCAGCAGCCGCTCGGGACAGCAAGAGACCCAGTACTTC.

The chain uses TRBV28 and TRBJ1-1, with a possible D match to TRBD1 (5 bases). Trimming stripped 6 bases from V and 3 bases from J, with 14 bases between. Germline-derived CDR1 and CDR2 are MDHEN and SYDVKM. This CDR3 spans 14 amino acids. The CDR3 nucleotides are TGTGCCAGCAGGGGGCATTCAAAGGACACTGAAGCTTTCTTT. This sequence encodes CASRGHSKDTEAFF.

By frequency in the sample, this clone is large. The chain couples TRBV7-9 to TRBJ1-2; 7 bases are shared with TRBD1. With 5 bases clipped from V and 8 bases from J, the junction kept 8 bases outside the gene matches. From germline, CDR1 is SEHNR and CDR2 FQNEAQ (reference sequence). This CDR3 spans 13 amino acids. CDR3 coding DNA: TGTGCCAGCAGCCCGGGGAGGGGGCTCGGCTACACCTTC. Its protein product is CASSPGRGLGYTF.

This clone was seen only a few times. As DNA, the CDR3 is TGTGCCAGCAGTGAGACTAGCGGGACCGATAAGCAGTACTTC. This encodes CASSETSGTDKQYF. The J gene is TRBJ2-7, the V gene TRBV6-1, with TRBD2 matching 11 bases. This CDR3 is 14 amino acids long. V shed 3 bases, J shed 8 bases, and the junction held 6 bases outside the gene matches. The germline gives CDR1 MNHNS, CDR2 SASEGT.

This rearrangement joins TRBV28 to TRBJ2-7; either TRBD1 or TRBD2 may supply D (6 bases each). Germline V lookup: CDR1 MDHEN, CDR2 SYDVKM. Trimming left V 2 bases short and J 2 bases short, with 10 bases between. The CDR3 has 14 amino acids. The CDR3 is CASSLRGPPYEQYF. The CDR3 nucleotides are TGTGCCAGCAGTTTACGGGGGCCTCCCTACGAGCAGTACTTC. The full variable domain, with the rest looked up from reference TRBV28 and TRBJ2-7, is DVKVTQSSRYLVKRTGEKVFLECVQDMDHENMFWYRQDPGLGLRLIYFSYDVKMKEKGDIPEGYSVSREKKERFSLILESASTNQTSMYLCASSLRGPPYEQYFGPGTRLTVT.

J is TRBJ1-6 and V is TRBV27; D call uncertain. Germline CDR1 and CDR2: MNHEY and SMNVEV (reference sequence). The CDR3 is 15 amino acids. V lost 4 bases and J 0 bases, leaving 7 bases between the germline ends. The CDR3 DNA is TGTGCCAGCAGTTCCGGGAGCTCCTATAATTCACCCCTCCACTTT. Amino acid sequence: CASSSGSSYNSPLHF.

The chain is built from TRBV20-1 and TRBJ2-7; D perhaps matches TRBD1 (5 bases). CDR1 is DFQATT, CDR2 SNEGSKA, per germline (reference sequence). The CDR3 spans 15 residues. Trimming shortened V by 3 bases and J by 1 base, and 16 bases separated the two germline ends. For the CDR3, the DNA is TGCAGTGCTAGTCCCCGCGACAGAATTTCCTACGAGCAGTACTTC. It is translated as CSASPRDRISYEQYF.

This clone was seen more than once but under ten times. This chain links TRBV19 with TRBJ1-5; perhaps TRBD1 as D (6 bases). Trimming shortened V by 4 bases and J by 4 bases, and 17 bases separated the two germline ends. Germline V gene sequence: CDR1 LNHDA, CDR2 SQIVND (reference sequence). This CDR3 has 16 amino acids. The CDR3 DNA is TGTGCCAGTAGTACGACCTGGGGGCCCGGAAATCAGCCCCAGCATTTT. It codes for CASSTTWGPGNQPQHF.

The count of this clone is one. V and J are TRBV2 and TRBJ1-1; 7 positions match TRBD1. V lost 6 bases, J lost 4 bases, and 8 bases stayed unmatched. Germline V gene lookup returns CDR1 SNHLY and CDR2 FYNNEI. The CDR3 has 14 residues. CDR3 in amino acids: CASSSLQGPTEAFF. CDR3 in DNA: TGTGCCAGCAGCAGTCTACAGGGGCCCACTGAAGCTTTCTTT.